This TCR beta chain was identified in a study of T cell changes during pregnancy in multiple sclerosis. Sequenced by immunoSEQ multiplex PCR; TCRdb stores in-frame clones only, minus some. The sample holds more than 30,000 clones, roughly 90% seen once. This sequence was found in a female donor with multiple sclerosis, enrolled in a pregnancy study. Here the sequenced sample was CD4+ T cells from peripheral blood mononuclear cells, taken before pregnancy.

The CDR3, as DNA: TGTGCCAGCAGCGGGGGACAGGGTCGGGGACCCCTCCACTTT. It yields the protein CASSGGQGRGPLHF. This chain links TRBV5-6 with TRBJ1-6, with 9 nucleotides matching TRBD1. Germline-derived CDR1 and CDR2 are SGHDT and YYEEEE. There are 14 residues in the CDR3. V was pared by 4 bases and J by 12 bases, with 8 bases of the junction left unmatched.